One and the same sample provided the 17 T cell receptor beta chains below, sequenced in a study of blood T cell repertoires in COVID-19. Assay used: immunoSEQ multiplex PCR; TCRdb lists only in-frame clones, some missing. The sample contains about 160,000 clones, 85% of which appear only once. Sequencing input: peripheral blood. These receptor sequences come from a human donor with acute or convalescent COVID-19. The donor label of this sample is uncertain.

The rearrangement links TRBV2 to TRBJ1-5; D ambiguous. The CDR3 spans 13 residues. Per germline, CDR1 SNHLY and CDR2 FYNNEI. Trimming took 4 bases from V and 5 from J, leaving 9 bases between them. For the CDR3, the DNA is TGTGCCAGCAGTGTAAAAAGCGATCAGCCCCAGCATTTT. This translates into CASSVKSDQPQHF.

On this clone itself: This clone may be a read error of a much larger clone one base away. Other DNA sequences of this sample code for an identical CDR3. This sequence joins TRBV6-4 and TRBJ2-2; tentatively, D is TRBD2 (6 bases). There are 14 residues in the CDR3. Germline CDR1 reads MRHNA; CDR2 reads SNTAGT. The V gene lost 9 bases and the J gene lost 7 bases, with 18 bases spanning the gap. CDR3 in amino acids: CASSEQQGGGELFF. Here the CDR3 DNA reads TGTGCCAGTAGCGAGCAGCAGGGAGGCGGGGAGCTGTTTTTT.

The chain couples TRBV5-4 to TRBJ2-1, with 16 bases aligning to TRBD2. Germline-derived CDR1 and CDR2 are SGHNT and YYREEE (reference sequence). This CDR3 contains 16 residues. With 4 bases clipped from V and 12 bases from J, the junction kept 10 bases outside the gene matches. The CDR3 reads CASSPGTSGGAGVQFF. The CDR3 DNA is TGTGCCAGCAGCCCAGGGACTAGCGGGGGGGCAGGGGTGCAGTTCTTC.

V is TRBV5-1 and J is TRBJ1-3; D is undetermined. Trimming removed 0 bases at V and 4 bases at J, with 5 bases between. The germline gives CDR1 SGHRS, CDR2 YFSETQ. CDR3 length: 13 residues. The CDR3 nucleotides read TGCGCCAGCAGCTTGGCCCAGGGAAACACCATATATTTT. It translates to CASSLAQGNTIYF.

This clone was counted once. The V and J genes are TRBV6-2 or TRBV6-3 and TRBJ1-3; weak D call: TRBD1 (6 bases). V shed 2 bases and J shed 4 bases, with 6 bases lying between them. Germline V gives CDR1 MNHEY, CDR2 SVGEGT. The CDR3 consists of 13 residues. The CDR3 sequence is CASSYGQGNTIYF. The CDR3 nucleotides read TGTGCCAGCAGTTACGGACAGGGAAACACCATATATTTT.

This clone is a singleton in its sample. The chain recombines TRBV28 with TRBJ1-2; D uncertain. Germline V CDR1 and CDR2: MDHEN, SYDVKM. V dropped 8 bases and J dropped 1 base, with 17 bases sitting between them. This CDR3 has 15 amino acids. Here the CDR3 reads CASYPGAVINYGYTF. For the CDR3, the DNA is TGTGCCAGCTACCCTGGTGCGGTGATTAACTATGGCTACACCTTC.

This clone was detected a few times. The chain combines TRBV7-2 with TRBJ1-5; 8 bases align to TRBD1. Losses at the gene ends were 6 bases for V and 5 bases for J; bases not matched to a gene: 15. Germline V gene lookup returns CDR1 SGHTA and CDR2 FQGNSA. This CDR3 region has 17 residues. The CDR3 region has the DNA TGTGCCAGCAGACCCTCGGCCCGGACAGGGCCAGATCAGCCCCAGCATTTT. This encodes CASRPSARTGPDQPQHF.

This chain joins TRBV11-3 and TRBJ2-1; a weak D match, TRBD2 (5 bases). Trimming shortened V by 5 bases and J by 7 bases, and 21 bases separated the two germline ends. Germline V CDR1 and CDR2: SGHNT, YENEEA. The CDR3 is 16 amino acids. The chain's CDR3 is CASSPPGLGEKNEQFF. The CDR3, as DNA: TGTGCCAGCAGCCCCCCCGGACTCGGTGAGAAGAATGAGCAGTTCTTC.

In this sample, this clone turned up a few times. The chain couples TRBV5-4 to TRBJ2-7; D may be TRBD1 (5 bases). With 0 bases removed from V and 4 bases from J, the gap between germline ends came to 5 bases. This CDR3 spans 12 amino acids. Germline values: CDR1 SGHNT, CDR2 YYREEE (reference sequence). CDR3 region: CASSLEGYEQYF. CDR3 sequence (DNA): TGTGCCAGCAGCTTGGAGGGGTACGAGCAGTACTTC. Based on the CDR3 plus reference TRBV5-4 and TRBJ2-7, the full variable domain is ETGVTQSPTHLIKTRGQQVTLRCSSQSGHNTVSWYQQALGQGPQFIFQYYREEENGRGNFPPRFSGLQFPNYSSELNVNALELDDSALYLCASSLEGYEQYFGPGTRLTVT.

The V gene is TRBV6-2 or TRBV6-3, the J gene TRBJ2-7; 10 bases map to TRBD1. Trimming at V came to 5 bases and at J to 6 bases, leaving 4 bases not matched to a gene. Germline loops: CDR1 MNHEY, CDR2 SVGEGT. This CDR3 contains 13 residues. CDR3 loop: CASSPDRGREQYF. The CDR3 DNA is TGTGCCAGCAGTCCCGACAGGGGGCGCGAGCAGTACTTC.

The J gene is TRBJ1-3, the V gene TRBV18, with TRBD1 matching over 8 bases. CDR1 KGHSH and CDR2 LQKENI come from the germline V gene. This CDR3 has 18 residues. The ends lost 4 bases at V and 0 bases at J; junction bases unmatched: 11. The CDR3 DNA is TGTGCCAGCTCACTTAGGACAGGGAGAATTGCCTCTGGAAACACCATATATTTT. Its protein is CASSLRTGRIASGNTIYF.

This chain links TRBV11-2 with TRBJ1-1; D call uncertain. The CDR3 contains 15 residues. V shed 0 bases and J shed 4 bases, with 12 bases lying between them. Germline V gene lookup returns CDR1 SGHAT and CDR2 FQNNGV. The CDR3 nucleotides are TGTGCCAGCAGCTTAGATAACCTCCTCGGCACTGAAGCTTTCTTT. Its translation is CASSLDNLLGTEAFF.

The gene calls are TRBV7-9 and TRBJ2-5; TRBD2 agrees at 10 bases. The V segment lost 1 base and the J segment 5 bases; nucleotides outside the gene matches: 7. The germline gives CDR1 SEHNR, CDR2 FQNEAQ (reference sequence). This CDR3 has 16 residues. For the CDR3, the DNA is TGTGCCAGCAGCTTAGTGTTTAGCGGGGGGCGGGAGACCCAGTACTTC. Residues: CASSLVFSGGRETQYF.

This clone came up a few times. The V gene is TRBV5-1, the J gene TRBJ2-3; D is undetermined. Germline V gene sequence: CDR1 SGHRS, CDR2 YFSETQ. Trimming removed 0 bases from V and 8 bases from J, with 16 bases in between. The length of the CDR3 is 15 residues. The chain's CDR3 is CASSLESPPAGTQYF. In DNA form, the CDR3 reads TGCGCCAGCAGCTTGGAGTCCCCGCCCGCCGGTACGCAGTATTTT.

The chain is built from TRBV10-1 and TRBJ1-5; D gene ambiguous. Between the trimmed V and J ends, which lost 8 bases and 0 bases, there was a span of 8 bases. Germline assignment: CDR1 WNHNN and CDR2 SYGVQD (reference sequence). CDR3 length equals 13 residues. The CDR3 region is CASGQDSNQPQHF. The CDR3, as DNA: TGCGCCAGCGGCCAAGATAGCAATCAGCCCCAGCATTTT.

On this clone itself: This sample includes further DNA sequences coding for the same CDR3. The rearrangement joins TRBV28 to TRBJ1-5, with 8 bases fitting TRBD1. With 4 bases clipped from V and 4 bases from J, the junction kept 6 bases outside the gene matches. Per germline, CDR1 MDHEN and CDR2 SYDVKM. The CDR3 sequence is 15 residues long. The CDR3 loop reads CASSSGQGGNQPQHF. The CDR3 DNA sequence: TGTGCCAGCAGTTCCGGACAGGGAGGGAATCAGCCCCAGCATTTT.

The chain couples TRBV30 to TRBJ1-2, with a possible D match to TRBD1 (5 bases). Germline V gives CDR1 GTSNPN, CDR2 SVGIG (reference sequence). Trimming took 0 bases from V and 3 from J, leaving 8 bases between them. The CDR3 spans 13 residues. CDR3 protein: CAWSVRGDYGYTF. The CDR3 region has the DNA TGTGCCTGGAGTGTACGGGGGGACTATGGCTACACCTTC. Based on the CDR3 plus reference TRBV30 and TRBJ1-2, the full variable domain is SQTIHQWPATLVQPVGSPLSLECTVEGTSNPNLYWYRQAAGRGLQLLFYSVGIGQISSEVPQNLSASRPQDRQFILSSKKLLLSDSGFYLCAWSVRGDYGYTFGSGTRLTVV.